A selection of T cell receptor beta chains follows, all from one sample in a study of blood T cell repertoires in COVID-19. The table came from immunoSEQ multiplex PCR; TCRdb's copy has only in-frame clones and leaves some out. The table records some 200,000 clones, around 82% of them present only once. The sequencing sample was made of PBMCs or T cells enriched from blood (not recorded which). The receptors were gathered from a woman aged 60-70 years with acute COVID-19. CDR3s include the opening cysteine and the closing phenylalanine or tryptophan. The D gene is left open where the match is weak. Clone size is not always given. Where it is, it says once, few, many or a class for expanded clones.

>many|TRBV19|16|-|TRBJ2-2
CASSTQVVDYTGELFF
TGTGCCAGTAGTACCCAGGTGGTGGATTACACCGGGGAGCTGTTTTTT
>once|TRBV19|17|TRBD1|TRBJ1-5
CASSMRGTGDSNQPQHF
TGTGCCAGTAGTATGCGGGGGACAGGTGATAGCAATCAGCCCCAGCATTTT
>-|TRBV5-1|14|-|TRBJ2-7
CASSLGLEGGEQYF
TGCGCCAGCAGCTTGGGGCTAGAGGGAGGCGAGCAGTACTTC
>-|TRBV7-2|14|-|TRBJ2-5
CASSPPSPMETQYF
TGTGCCAGCAGCCCACCCTCGCCTATGGAGACCCAGTACTTC
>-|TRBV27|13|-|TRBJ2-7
CASSIGGGGEQYF
TGTGCCAGCAGTATAGGGGGGGGTGGCGAGCAGTACTTC
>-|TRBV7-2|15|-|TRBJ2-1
CASSDGTPGLSEQFF
TGTGCCAGCAGCGATGGGACTCCCGGCCTTTCAGAGCAGTTCTTC
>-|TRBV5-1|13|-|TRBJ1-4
CASSWEKNEKLFF
TGCGCCAGCAGCTGGGAGAAAAATGAAAAACTGTTTTTT
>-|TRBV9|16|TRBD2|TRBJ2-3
CASSVTSGRRADTQYF
TGTGCCAGCAGCGTGACTAGCGGGAGACGAGCAGATACGCAGTATTTT
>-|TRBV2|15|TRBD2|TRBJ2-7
CASSRTPGLAVEQYF
TGTGCCAGCAGTAGAACACCGGGACTAGCGGTCGAGCAGTACTTC
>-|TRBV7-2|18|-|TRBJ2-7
CASSPKGVRGGRGNEQYF
TGTGCCAGCAGCCCCAAAGGTGTGCGCGGAGGGCGAGGTAACGAGCAGTACTTC
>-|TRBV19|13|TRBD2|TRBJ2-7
CASGWGGGYEQYF
TGTGCCAGTGGTTGGGGGGGTGGATACGAGCAGTACTTC
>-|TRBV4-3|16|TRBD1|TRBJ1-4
CASSVRGTGGNEKLFF
TGCGCCAGCAGCGTCAGGGGGACAGGGGGGAATGAAAAACTGTTTTTT
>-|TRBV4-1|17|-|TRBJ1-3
CASSQLGFTISGNTIYF
TGCGCCAGCAGCCAATTGGGCTTTACCATCTCTGGAAACACCATATATTTT
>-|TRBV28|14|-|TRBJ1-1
CASSWVTGFTEAFF
TGTGCCAGCAGTTGGGTCACAGGGTTCACTGAAGCTTTCTTT
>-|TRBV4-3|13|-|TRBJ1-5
CASSQDPDQPQHF
TGCGCCAGCAGCCAAGATCCGGATCAGCCCCAGCATTTT
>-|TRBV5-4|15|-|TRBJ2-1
CASSLAGGGHNEQFF
TGTGCCAGCAGCTTGGCCGGGGGAGGTCACAATGAGCAGTTCTTC
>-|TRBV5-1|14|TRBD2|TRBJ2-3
CASREGLHTDTQYF
TGCGCCAGCAGGGAGGGACTACACACAGATACGCAGTATTTT
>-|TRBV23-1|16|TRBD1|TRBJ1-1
CASRNPGQGDDTEAFF
TGCGCCAGCAGGAACCCGGGACAGGGGGATGACACTGAAGCTTTCTTT
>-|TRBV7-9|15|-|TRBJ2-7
CASSLVGVYSYEQYF
TGTGCCAGCAGCTTAGTCGGGGTTTACTCCTACGAGCAGTACTTC
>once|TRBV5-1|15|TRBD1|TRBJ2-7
CASSMGQGGGVEQYF
TGCGCCAGCAGCATGGGACAGGGGGGTGGCGTCGAGCAGTACTTC
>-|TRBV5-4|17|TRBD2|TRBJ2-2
CASSFGGTSGETGELFF
TGTGCCAGCAGCTTCGGGGGGACTAGCGGGGAGACCGGGGAGCTGTTTTTT
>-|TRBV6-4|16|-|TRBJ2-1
CASSALHGTQVNEQFF
TGTGCCAGCAGTGCTCTCCATGGGACTCAGGTTAATGAGCAGTTCTTC
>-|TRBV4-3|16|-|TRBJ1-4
CASSQVREGVAEKLFF
TGCGCCAGCAGCCAAGTTCGGGAGGGGGTCGCGGAAAAACTGTTTTTT
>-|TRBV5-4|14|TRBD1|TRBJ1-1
CASGPPDRDTEAFF
TGTGCCAGCGGCCCCCCGGACAGGGACACTGAAGCTTTCTTT
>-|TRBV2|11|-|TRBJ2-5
CARGRGETQYF
TGTGCCAGGGGGCGGGGAGAGACCCAGTACTTC
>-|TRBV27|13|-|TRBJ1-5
CASRRASNQPQHF
TGTGCCAGCAGGCGGGCCTCCAATCAGCCCCAGCATTTT
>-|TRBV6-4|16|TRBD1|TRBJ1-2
CASSETGGAEYYGYTF
TGTGCCAGCAGTGAAACAGGGGGCGCGGAGTACTATGGCTACACCTTC
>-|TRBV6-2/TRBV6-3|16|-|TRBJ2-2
CASSYSKRLNTGELFF
TGTGCCAGCAGTTACTCGAAGCGGCTTAACACCGGGGAGCTGTTTTTT
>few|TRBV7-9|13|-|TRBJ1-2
CASSFRTANGYTF
TGTGCCAGCAGCTTCCGGACAGCGAATGGCTACACCTTC
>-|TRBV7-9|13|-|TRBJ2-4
CASSLLSKNIQYF
TGTGCCAGCAGTTTGCTGAGTAAAAACATTCAGTACTTC
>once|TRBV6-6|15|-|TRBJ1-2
CASSSGQGQFYGYTF
TGTGCCAGCAGTTCTGGGCAGGGGCAATTCTATGGCTACACCTTC
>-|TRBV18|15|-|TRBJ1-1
CASSLSGSLNTEAFF
TGTGCCAGCTCACTCAGTGGGAGCCTGAACACTGAAGCTTTCTTT
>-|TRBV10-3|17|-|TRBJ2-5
CAISESILTGQGETQYF
TGTGCCATCAGTGAGTCGATTTTAACAGGGCAGGGGGAGACCCAGTACTTC
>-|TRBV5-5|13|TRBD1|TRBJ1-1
CASSYDRAGEAFF
TGTGCCAGCAGCTATGACAGGGCAGGTGAAGCTTTCTTT
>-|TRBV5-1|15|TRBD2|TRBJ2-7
CASSSTSGSSYEQYF
TGCGCCAGCAGCTCGACTAGCGGGAGCTCCTACGAGCAGTACTTC